One and the same sample provided the 27 T cell receptor beta chains below, sequenced in a study of cytomegalovirus exposure and HLA in healthy donors (dated by TCRdb to about 2017). The protocol used for the library was the immunoSEQ multiplex PCR assay. A mixture of 60 forward primers for TCR Vbeta segments and 13 reverse primers for TCR Jbeta segments was used in the multiplex PCR. As stored in TCRdb, this immuneACCESS dataset retains in-frame rearrangements with V and J assigned. A fraction of the clones does not appear; measured against another copy, unresolved V genes explain less than half of the discrepancy, and the remainder lacks a known reason. Across this sample there are roughly 120,000 clones, with 81% seen only once. 3.5% to 4.5% of the sample comes from the top ten. The specimen sequenced was PBMCs. These receptors came from a woman aged 30 to 39 in good health and CMV-seronegative.

The J gene is TRBJ1-4, the V gene TRBV19, with D possibly matching TRBD1 (5 bases). Germline CDR1 is LNHDA and CDR2 is SQIVND (reference sequence). With 2 bases removed from V and 4 bases from J, the gap between germline ends came to 11 bases. This CDR3 spans 15 amino acids. This chain's CDR3 is CASSIQDTRNEKLFF. As DNA, the CDR3 is TGTGCCAGTAGTATACAGGACACCCGTAATGAAAAACTGTTTTTT.

The J gene is TRBJ2-5, the V gene TRBV19, with D perhaps matching TRBD1 (5 bases). Germline V gene lookup returns CDR1 LNHDA and CDR2 SQIVND (reference sequence). CDR3 length equals 13 residues. The germline V and J ends were trimmed by 5 bases and 7 bases, with 14 bases remaining between them. This CDR3 is CASSRDSLGTQYF. In nucleotides, the CDR3 is TGTGCCAGTAGTCGAGACAGCCTGGGGACCCAGTACTTC.

The chain employs TRBV19 and TRBJ1-4; D is unresolved. This CDR3 region has 18 residues. V was cut by 1 base and J by 0 bases, with 15 bases left in between. CDR1 and CDR2 (germline): LNHDA, SQIVND (reference sequence). The CDR3, as DNA: TGTGCCAGTAGTATAGGTCGGGATTCGACGGCAACTAATGAAAAACTGTTTTTT. Its protein is CASSIGRDSTATNEKLFF.

The chain carries TRBV5-4 and TRBJ2-5, with 7 bases that match TRBD1. The DNA end lines up better with TRBJ2-7; the J call may be wrong. This CDR3 has 14 amino acids. From germline, CDR1 is SGHNT and CDR2 YYREEE (reference sequence). CDR3 bases: TGTGCCAGCAGCACGGGCAGGGGGTCCTACGAGCAGTACTTC. Translating it yields CASSTGRGSYEQYF.

The CDR3 nucleotides are TGTGCCAGCAGTTTTAGGAGAAATGCTAACTATGGCTACACCTTC. It specifies CASSFRRNANYGYTF. The rearrangement uses TRBV27 and TRBJ1-2; D unresolved. CDR3 length: 15 residues. V was pared by 3 bases and J by 0 bases, with 11 bases between. Looked up from germline, CDR1 is MNHEY and CDR2 is SMNVEV (reference sequence).

Concerning this clone: At one boundary the junction diverges from the germline segment, which might be a read error. The J gene is TRBJ2-5, the V gene TRBV19; 10 nucleotides line up with TRBD1. CDR3 length: 14 amino acids. CDR1 and CDR2 (germline): LNHDA, SQIVND (reference sequence). CDR3 residues: CASSMPGTGENQYF. CDR3 coding DNA: TGTGCCAGTAGTATGCCAGGGACAGGGGAGAACCAGTACTTC.

This chain joins TRBV2 and TRBJ2-7; possibly TRBD1 for D (6 bases). CDR3 length: 14 residues. The V gene lost 6 bases and the J gene lost 2 bases, with 14 bases spanning the gap. Germline CDR1 is SNHLY and CDR2 is FYNNEI. As DNA, the CDR3 is TGTGCCAGCAGAAGTTTGGGACAACCCTACGAGCAGTACTTC. It translates to CASRSLGQPYEQYF. The full variable domain, completed using reference TRBV2 and TRBJ2-7, is EPEVTQTPSHQVTQMGQEVILRCVPISNHLYFYWYRQILGQKVEFLVSFYNNEISEKSEIFDDQFSVERPDGSNFTLKIRSTKLEDSAMYFCASRSLGQPYEQYFGPGTRLTVT.

The chain links TRBV2 to TRBJ2-5; TRBD2 matches 9 bases. Germline lookup yields CDR1 SNHLY and CDR2 FYNNEI. The CDR3 contains 16 residues. Trimming cost V 5 bases and J 4 bases; bases outside gene matches: 11. CDR3 protein: CASSSGVAGVSETQYF. The CDR3 DNA is TGTGCCAGCAGTAGCGGGGTAGCGGGAGTTTCAGAGACCCAGTACTTC.

The genes are TRBV10-1 and TRBJ2-3, with TRBD2 matching over 10 bases. CDR1 and CDR2 from the germline V gene are WNHNN and SYGVQD (reference sequence). Trimming removed 3 bases from V and 2 bases from J; junction bases left unmatched: 5. This CDR3 is built from 16 residues. This CDR3 reads CASSEQLAGHTDTQYF. CDR3 nucleotide sequence: TGCGCCAGCAGTGAACAACTAGCGGGGCACACAGATACGCAGTATTTT.

In regard to this clone: Its ends do not fully match the called genes, so a read error is possible. This chain uses TRBV28 with TRBJ2-7; D may be TRBD1 (5 bases). The CDR3 is 15 amino acids. In germline, CDR1 is MDHEN, CDR2 SYDVKM. CDR3: CASSLSQGSSCEQYF. CDR3 nucleotides: TGTGCCAGCAGTTTATCCCAGGGTAGCTCCTGCGAGCAGTACTTC.

V is TRBV9 and J is TRBJ2-1; TRBD1 aligns across 7 bases. The CDR3 contains 14 residues. The trim removed 0 bases at V and 5 bases at J, leaving 2 bases unmatched. Looked up from germline, CDR1 is SGDLS and CDR2 is YYNGEE. The CDR3 DNA reads as TGTGCCAGCAGCGTAGGAGGGACAGACAATGAGCAGTTCTTC. This sequence encodes CASSVGGTDNEQFF.

Concerning this clone itself: This sample also contains other DNA sequences that code for the same CDR3. The V gene is TRBV6-1, the J gene TRBJ2-1; 8 bases align to TRBD2. The length of the CDR3 is 11 residues. With V trimmed by 6 bases and J by 15 bases, 7 bases remained unmatched. Per the germline V gene, CDR1 is MNHNS and CDR2 is SASEGT. CDR3 protein: CASSDLGLAFF. The CDR3, as DNA: TGTGCCAGCAGCGACTTAGGACTAGCGTTCTTC.

This clone was counted only a few times. CDR3 sequence reads: CASRVAGSSYNEQFF. The CDR3 region has the DNA TGCGCCAGCAGGGTAGCGGGGAGCTCCTACAATGAGCAGTTCTTC. The chain employs TRBV10-2 and TRBJ2-1; 8 nucleotides match TRBD2. V lost 6 bases to trimming and J lost 0 bases; unmatched junction nucleotides: 4. Germline-derived CDR1 and CDR2 are WSHSY and SAAADI. The CDR3 is made up of 15 amino acids.

This clone was counted only a few times. This chain uses TRBV5-8 with TRBJ2-1; D is perhaps TRBD2 (5 bases). Looked up from germline, CDR1 is SGHTS and CDR2 is YDEGEE. This CDR3 is 13 amino acids long. V lost 3 bases and J lost 2, with 6 bases in between. CDR3 sequence: CASSSGAYNEQFF. The CDR3 DNA is TGTGCCAGCAGCTCCGGGGCCTACAATGAGCAGTTCTTC.

The chain joins TRBV6-6 to TRBJ2-1, with D tentatively TRBD1 (6 bases). CDR1 and CDR2 (germline): MNHNY, SVGAGI (reference sequence). The CDR3 has 14 residues. V shed 6 bases and J shed 3 bases, with 12 bases lying between them. CDR3 coding DNA: TGTGCCAGCAGCGGGACACACCTCTACAATGAGCAGTTCTTC. It translates to CASSGTHLYNEQFF.

The chain links TRBV11-2 to TRBJ1-2; 7 positions agree with TRBD1. V shed 1 base and J 8 bases; nucleotides not matched to a gene: 7. The CDR3 runs to 14 residues. Germline V gives CDR1 SGHAT, CDR2 FQNNGV. The CDR3: CASSLGQGGLGYTF. The CDR3 DNA follows: TGTGCCAGCAGCTTAGGACAGGGTGGTCTAGGCTACACCTTC.

The chain recombines TRBV27 with TRBJ2-1, with 11 bases identical to TRBD2. CDR1 is MNHEY and CDR2 is SMNVEV in the germline V gene (reference sequence). CDR3 size: 16 residues. The junction had 7 bases not matched to a gene; V was cut back by 1 base and J by 8 bases. CDR3 sequence: CASSLLLTSGADEQFF. The CDR3 region has the DNA TGTGCCAGCAGTTTATTATTGACTAGCGGGGCCGATGAGCAGTTCTTC.

Only a few counts were recorded for this clone. This rearrangement joins TRBV5-6 to TRBJ1-1; D gene unclear. CDR3 length equals 14 residues. Trimming removed 3 bases from V and 4 bases from J, with 13 bases in between. CDR1 is SGHDT, CDR2 YYEEEE, per germline. CDR3 in DNA: TGTGCCAGCAGCTCGATCGGCAGGATCACTGAAGCTTTCTTT. It yields the protein CASSSIGRITEAFF.

V gene TRBV10-3 combines with J gene TRBJ2-1; TRBD2 might be the D (6 bases). V was pared by 9 bases and J by 9 bases, with 15 bases between. Germline values: CDR1 ENHRY, CDR2 SYGVKD. The CDR3 has 12 residues. CDR3 in DNA: TGTGCCATTCGGGACTTCGCGAGTGAGCAGTTCTTC. Its protein is CAIRDFASEQFF.

The V gene is TRBV6-5, the J gene TRBJ1-2; no clear D gene. From germline, CDR1 is MNHEY and CDR2 SVGAGI. The length of the CDR3 is 13 residues. V was clipped by 2 bases and J by 4 bases, with 8 bases between them. The DNA for the CDR3 is TGTGCCAGCAGTTACCCGGGAAGCTATGGCTACACCTTC. Translating gives CASSYPGSYGYTF.

V is TRBV28 and J is TRBJ2-3, with 7 bases fitting TRBD2. V lost 5 bases, J lost 5 bases, and 10 bases stayed unmatched. The CDR3 extends over 15 amino acids. Germline lookup yields CDR1 MDHEN and CDR2 SYDVKM. The CDR3 sequence: CASSQTSPGGDTQYF. In DNA, the CDR3 is TGTGCCAGCAGTCAAACTAGCCCGGGGGGAGATACGCAGTATTTT.

This clone was observed a handful of times. The V call is TRBV7-9, the J call TRBJ2-3, with 7 bases aligning to TRBD1. Germline CDR1 SEHNR, CDR2 FQNEAQ (reference sequence). After removal of 5 bases from V and 1 base from J, the junction contained 9 bases not matched to a gene. The CDR3 has 16 residues. The CDR3 region is CASSTYRGWGTDTQYF. The CDR3 DNA sequence: TGTGCCAGCAGCACCTACAGGGGCTGGGGCACAGATACGCAGTATTTT.

The V and J genes are TRBV6-5 and TRBJ2-7; TRBD2 matches 8 bases. Germline CDR1 and CDR2: MNHEY and SVGAGI. The CDR3 contains 16 residues. Trimming took 0 bases from V and 1 from J; bases not matched to a gene: 5. The CDR3 is CASSYSLAGPSYEQYF. In nucleotides, the CDR3 is TGTGCCAGCAGTTACTCGTTAGCGGGACCGTCCTACGAGCAGTACTTC.

The V gene is TRBV7-2, the J gene TRBJ2-7; 8 bases match TRBD2. V was pared by 5 bases and J by 7 bases, with 13 bases of the junction left unmatched. Germline V gene sequence: CDR1 SGHTA, CDR2 FQGNSA. This CDR3 has 15 amino acids. The CDR3 is CASSRASGSPGEQYF. As DNA, the CDR3 is TGTGCCAGCAGCCGGGCTAGCGGGTCTCCTGGGGAGCAGTACTTC.

The V gene is TRBV29-1, the J gene TRBJ2-3; D gene ambiguous. This CDR3 is 13 amino acids long. V lost 6 bases to trimming and J lost 1 base, with 11 bases between them. Germline V gives CDR1 SQVTM, CDR2 ANQGSEA. The CDR3 DNA is TGCAGCGTCGACTTAGTAGGCACAGATACGCAGTATTTT. Amino acids: CSVDLVGTDTQYF.

This chain uses TRBV7-2 with TRBJ2-7; 8 bases fit TRBD2. Germline V gene data show CDR1 as SGHTA and CDR2 as FQGNSA. The CDR3 totals 16 residues. Losses at the gene ends were 4 bases for V and 6 bases for J; bases not matched to a gene: 14. In DNA, the CDR3 is TGTGCCAGCAGCTGGAATAGCGGGGCCCCAGGCGGCGAGCAGTACTTC. This sequence encodes CASSWNSGAPGGEQYF.

The chain links TRBV27 to TRBJ2-7; unclear D gene. CDR3 size: 14 residues. Looked up from germline, CDR1 is MNHEY and CDR2 is SMNVEV (reference sequence). V was clipped by 8 bases and J by 6 bases, with 20 bases between them. DNA for the CDR3: TGTGCCAGCGCAACCGTACAGATGGCCCCCGAGCAGTACTTC. This sequence encodes CASATVQMAPEQYF.